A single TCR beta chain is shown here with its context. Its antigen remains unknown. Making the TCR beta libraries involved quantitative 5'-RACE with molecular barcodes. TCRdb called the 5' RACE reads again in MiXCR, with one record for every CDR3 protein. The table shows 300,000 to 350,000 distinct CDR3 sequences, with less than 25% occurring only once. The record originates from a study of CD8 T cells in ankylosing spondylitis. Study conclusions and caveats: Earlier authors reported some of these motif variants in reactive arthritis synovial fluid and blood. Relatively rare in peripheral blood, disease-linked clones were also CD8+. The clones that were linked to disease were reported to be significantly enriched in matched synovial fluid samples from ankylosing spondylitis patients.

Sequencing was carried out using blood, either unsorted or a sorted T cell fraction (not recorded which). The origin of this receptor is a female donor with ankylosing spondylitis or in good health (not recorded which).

The DNA of the CDR3 is TGCGCCAGCAGCTCTTACTACAATGAGCAGTTCTTC. Protein: CASSSYYNEQFF. This chain links TRBV5-1 with TRBJ2-1, with D unresolved. V was cut by 3 bases and J by 3 bases, with 4 bases left in between. From germline, CDR1 is SGHRS and CDR2 YFSETQ. The CDR3 loop spans 12 amino acids.